What follows are 20 T cell receptor beta chains derived from one specimen sequenced in a study of post-analysis software for immune sequencing data. Overall study findings and caveats: Patients used four to six TRBV segments, including TRBV5-6, TRBV5-1 and TRBV20-1, more often than controls.

Antigens for these TCRs are unknown. cDNA libraries for TCR beta contained unique molecular identifiers. MiXCR was run by TCRdb on the PCR reads, yielding one entry per CDR3 protein. The sample has 150,000 to 200,000 distinct CDR3 sequences; around 30% are singletons. Sequencing used blood. These receptors originate from a girl aged 5-17 years with multiple sclerosis.

This clonotype showed up just a few times. The gene calls are TRBV29-1 and TRBJ1-4; possibly TRBD1 for D (5 bases). CDR3 size: 13 residues. V lost 6 bases, J lost 4 bases, and 12 bases lay in between. Germline loops: CDR1 SQVTM, CDR2 ANQGSEA. CDR3 bases: TGCAGCGTAGGAGAGGGGCGTAATGAAAAACTGTTTTTT. Its protein product is CSVGEGRNEKLFF.

The chain carries TRBV11-2 and TRBJ2-2; 11 nucleotides line up with TRBD2. This CDR3 spans 16 amino acids. Germline trimming cut 4 bases from V and 4 bases from J; bases unmatched to any gene: 5. Germline values: CDR1 SGHAT, CDR2 FQNNGV. Written as DNA, the CDR3 is TGTGCCAGCAGCTCGCGACTAGCGGGGACCACCGGGGAGCTGTTTTTT. Protein sequence: CASSSRLAGTTGELFF.

At least ten counts were recorded for this clonotype. V and J are TRBV6-6 and TRBJ2-1, with TRBD2 matching 10 bases. CDR1 and CDR2 (germline): MNHNY, SVGAGI (reference sequence). The CDR3 covers 16 residues. Trimming removed 2 bases from V and 9 bases from J; junction bases left unmatched: 10. CDR3 nucleotides: TGTGCCAGCAGTTACGGCGCCACATCTAGCGGGAGTGAGCAGTTCTTC. Translated: CASSYGATSSGSEQFF.

V and J are TRBV10-2 and TRBJ1-2; 7 bases align to TRBD1. CDR1 and CDR2 (germline): WSHSY, SAAADI. V was clipped by 6 bases and J by 4 bases; unmatched bases: 11. This CDR3 region has 15 residues. The CDR3 sequence: CASRYSGTDSYGYTF. The CDR3 DNA reads as TGCGCCAGCAGATATTCCGGGACAGATAGCTATGGCTACACCTTC.

This clonotype has only a few counts. V usage is TRBV7-9 and J usage is TRBJ2-2; 10 positions agree with TRBD1. Germline V gene sequence: CDR1 SEHNR, CDR2 FQNEAQ (reference sequence). V shed 5 bases and J 6 bases; nucleotides not matched to a gene: 12. This CDR3 has 17 residues. The CDR3 nucleotides read TGTGCCAGCAGCCGGCCGGGACAGGGGAGTCGAGCCGGGGAGCTGTTTTTT. Amino acids: CASSRPGQGSRAGELFF.

The chain carries TRBV5-1 and TRBJ2-1, with 13 bases matching TRBD2. This CDR3 spans 15 amino acids. With 2 bases clipped from V and 8 bases from J, the junction kept 4 bases outside the gene matches. Looked up from germline, CDR1 is SGHRS and CDR2 is YFSETQ. Here the CDR3 reads CASSLGLAGAHEQFF. In DNA form, the CDR3 reads TGCGCCAGCAGCTTAGGACTAGCGGGAGCACATGAGCAGTTCTTC.

This clonotype has ten or more counts. The rearrangement joins TRBV7-6 to TRBJ2-5, with 10 bases that match TRBD2. J was trimmed by 2 bases and V by 6 bases; bases with no gene match: 9. Germline-derived CDR1 and CDR2 are SGHVS and FNYEAQ. The CDR3 is made up of 16 amino acids. DNA of the CDR3: TGTGCCAGCAGTTATCCTGCAGCGGGGGGGCAAGAGACCCAGTACTTC. This codes for CASSYPAAGGQETQYF.

This clonotype was recorded a few times. The rearrangement links TRBV20-1 to TRBJ2-5, with 9 bases that match TRBD2. Germline V gene data show CDR1 as DFQATT and CDR2 as SNEGSKA (reference sequence). Trimming removed 2 bases from V and 1 base from J; junction bases left unmatched: 2. CDR3 length: 14 amino acids. This CDR3 is CSARLAGRQETQYF. The CDR3 bases are TGCAGTGCTAGACTAGCGGGACGCCAAGAGACCCAGTACTTC.

The table lists this clonotype with a few counts. One end of the junction fails to match germline, which may point to a read error. The chain joins TRBV4-1 to TRBJ2-6; 8 bases are a match to TRBD2. Looked up from germline, CDR1 is MGHRA and CDR2 is YSYEKL. There are 16 residues in the CDR3. CDR3 sequence: CASSQEAGVGANVRTF. Here the CDR3 DNA reads TGCGCCAGCAGCCAAGAAGCGGGGGTAGGGGCCAACGTCCGGACTTTC.

A single count supports this clonotype. Mismatch with germline at one junction end may stem from a read error. The chain carries TRBV12-3 or TRBV12-4 and TRBJ2-3; no clear D. The CDR3 extends over 14 amino acids. CDR3 nucleotides: TGTGCCAGCAGTTTAGACGTGAGAGCAGATACGGAGTATTTT. Its protein is CASSLDVRADTEYF.

V is TRBV12-3 or TRBV12-4 and J is TRBJ2-1, with 14 bases aligning to TRBD2. J lost 2 bases, V lost 6 bases, and 12 bases had no gene match. CDR3 length: 19 residues. In DNA, the CDR3 is TGTGCCAGCAGCGTGACCGGGACTAGCGGGAGTATCCCCTACAATGAGCAGTTCTTC. Protein sequence: CASSVTGTSGSIPYNEQFF.

With regard to this clonotype: A much more abundant neighbour one base away suggests this may be a read error. The chain combines TRBV7-3 with TRBJ2-1; TRBD1 might be the D (6 bases). Germline V gene sequence: CDR1 SGHTA, CDR2 FQGTGA. V lost 3 bases and J lost 13, with 16 bases in between. CDR3 size: 13 residues. The CDR3 loop reads CASSFAGEETQFF. CDR3 nucleotide sequence: TGTGCCAGCAGCTTTGCAGGGGAAGAGACCCAGTTCTTC.

With regard to this clonotype: Being one base from a much bigger clone, this may be a read error. The gene calls are TRBV4-2 and TRBJ2-1; D not resolved. Germline-derived CDR1 and CDR2 are LGHNA and YNFKEQ. The length of the CDR3 is 14 residues. The CDR3 nucleotides are TGTGCCGGCAGCCAGCTCGGGCTTTACAATGAGCAGTTCTTC. Its translation is CAGSQLGLYNEQFF.

Notes on this clonotype: This may be a read error, as it is one base from a much larger clone. The J gene is TRBJ2-1, the V gene TRBV5-5, with a possible D match to TRBD2 (6 bases). CDR3 length: 13 residues. Germline loops: CDR1 SGHKS, CDR2 YYEKEE (reference sequence). Trimming removed 1 base from V and 6 bases from J, with 8 bases in between. Here the CDR3 reads CASSLSEGNEQFF. Here the CDR3 DNA reads TGTGCCAGCAGCTTGTCGGAGGGCAATGAGCAGTTCTTC.

The chain is built from TRBV6-1 and TRBJ2-5; maybe TRBD2 (5 bases). The V gene's germline CDR1 is MNHNS and CDR2 SASEGT. Trimming took 7 bases from V and 5 from J, leaving 20 bases between them. CDR3 length: 15 amino acids. The chain's CDR3 is CASKLRQEGGETQYF. CDR3 nucleotides: TGTGCCAGCAAGCTCCGACAAGAGGGCGGGGAGACCCAGTACTTC.

This clonotype was detected many times. The chain links TRBV7-6 to TRBJ2-1, with TRBD2 as a possible D gene (5 bases). Deletions cut 0 bases from V and 4 bases from J, with 16 bases between. Germline lookup yields CDR1 SGHVS and CDR2 FNYEAQ. CDR3 length equals 17 residues. In DNA form, the CDR3 reads TGTGCCAGCAGCTTAGCTGGTGGAGTAGCGCGGTACAATGAGCAGTTCTTC. Amino acid sequence: CASSLAGGVARYNEQFF.

This clonotype was counted between two and nine times. A much more abundant neighbour one base away suggests this may be a read error. This chain links TRBV4-1 with TRBJ2-6; D not resolved. Germline CDR1 MGHRA, CDR2 YSYEKL. This CDR3 is 15 amino acids long. CDR3 nucleotides: TGCACCAGCAGCTCTGGCCCCTCTGGGGCCAACGTCCTGACTTTC. Translated, it gives CTSSSGPSGANVLTF.

This clonotype was seen many times. The rearrangement joins TRBV12-3 or TRBV12-4 to TRBJ2-5; D uncertain. There are 13 residues in the CDR3. Trimming left V 2 bases short and J 1 base short, with 5 bases between. CDR3 in DNA: TGTGCCAGCAGTTTAAATCTCCAAGAGACCCAGTACTTC. Amino acid sequence: CASSLNLQETQYF.

This clonotype was detected a few times. The J gene is TRBJ2-5, the V gene TRBV29-1, with TRBD2 matching over 10 bases. Trimming at V came to 6 bases and at J to 11 bases, leaving 21 bases not matched to a gene. The germline CDR1 and CDR2 sequences are SQVTM and ANQGSEA. The CDR3 is 16 residues long. The CDR3 sequence: CSVGPGLADNYNEQYF. For the CDR3, the DNA is TGCAGCGTGGGGCCCGGACTAGCGGATAACTACAATGAGCAGTACTTC.

This clonotype appeared many times. V and J are TRBV5-6 and TRBJ1-2, with 7 positions matching TRBD1. This CDR3 spans 14 amino acids. The junction had 9 bases not matched to a gene; V was cut back by 6 bases and J by 4 bases. Germline lookup yields CDR1 SGHDT and CDR2 YYEEEE. CDR3 coding DNA: TGTGCCAGCAACAGAAGGGACAGAAGCTATGGCTACACCTTC. Translating it yields CASNRRDRSYGYTF.